What follows are 18 T cell receptor beta chains derived from one specimen sequenced in a study of blood T cell repertoires in COVID-19 (dated by TCRdb to 2018 to 2020). Receptor amplification or capture employed the immunoSEQ multiplex PCR assay. TCRdb limited this immuneACCESS table to in-frame rearrangements with V and J called. A share of clones is missing; checked studies link under half to unresolved V genes, and the rest is unexplained. This sample is represented by tens of thousands of clones; 80% to 90% of them were singletons. The ten largest clones represent over 25% of the sample. The sequencing input was peripheral blood. Every receptor here comes from an elderly woman with active or convalescent COVID-19.

The chain carries TRBV18 and TRBJ1-1; 8 nucleotides align to TRBD1. Germline loops: CDR1 KGHSH, CDR2 LQKENI. The CDR3 is 15 amino acids. Trimming took 4 bases from V and 3 from J; bases not matched to a gene: 7. CDR3 sequence reads: CASSLWTGTDTEAFF. The CDR3 DNA reads as TGTGCCAGCTCACTCTGGACAGGGACAGACACTGAAGCTTTCTTT. The variable domain in full, completed from reference TRBV18 and TRBJ1-1, reads NAGVMQNPRHLVRRRGQEARLRCSPMKGHSHVYWYRQLPEEGLKFMVYLQKENIIDESGMPKERFSAEFPKEGPSILRIQQVVRGDSAAYFCASSLWTGTDTEAFFGQGTRLTVV.

The chain links TRBV5-1 to TRBJ2-5; the D gene is possibly TRBD2 (6 bases). The CDR3 extends over 17 amino acids. Trimming pared 5 bases from V and 4 bases from J, leaving 24 bases between. Per germline, CDR1 SGHRS and CDR2 YFSETQ. The CDR3 sequence is CASRPGGLPQIRETQYF. As DNA, the CDR3 is TGCGCCAGCAGACCCGGGGGACTGCCACAAATACGAGAGACCCAGTACTTC.

This chain links TRBV12-3 or TRBV12-4 with TRBJ1-1, with D perhaps TRBD1 (5 bases). This CDR3 is built from 13 residues. Trimming removed 6 bases from V and 5 bases from J, with 13 bases in between. This chain's CDR3 is CASRSGSRTEAFF. Here the CDR3 DNA reads TGTGCCAGCAGATCAGGGTCTCGGACTGAAGCTTTCTTT.

The gene calls are TRBV10-1 and TRBJ2-3; a weak D match, TRBD1 (6 bases). Trimming pared 6 bases from V and 4 bases from J, leaving 17 bases between. The CDR3 extends over 15 amino acids. The germline gives CDR1 WNHNN, CDR2 SYGVQD (reference sequence). Here the CDR3 reads CASSSRDTRPDTQYF. DNA of the CDR3: TGCGCCAGCAGCTCCCGGGACACCCGACCAGATACGCAGTATTTT.

The chain recombines TRBV6-4 with TRBJ2-1; 8 bases match TRBD1. After removal of 3 bases from V and 3 bases from J, the junction contained 7 bases not matched to a gene. Germline CDR1 and CDR2: MRHNA and SNTAGT. The CDR3 is 16 amino acids. The CDR3 spells CASSESPGTGYNEQFF. The CDR3 bases are TGTGCCAGCAGTGAATCCCCCGGGACAGGCTACAATGAGCAGTTCTTC.

This chain links TRBV19 with TRBJ1-1, with 10 bases lining up with TRBD1. Germline V lookup: CDR1 LNHDA, CDR2 SQIVND (reference sequence). The CDR3 has 15 residues. V gave up 7 bases and J gave up 5 bases; unmatched junction bases: 10. CDR3 sequence reads: CASNYLPGQGTEAFF. The CDR3 nucleotides read TGTGCCAGTAACTATCTGCCGGGACAGGGGACTGAAGCTTTCTTT.

The chain couples TRBV30 to TRBJ2-6; D is ambiguous. The CDR3 is made up of 15 amino acids. Germline CDR1 and CDR2: GTSNPN and SVGIG (reference sequence). The V and J ends lost 3 bases and 4 bases respectively, with 13 bases between them. CDR3 nucleotide sequence: TGTGCCTGGAGCGACTTCTCCCAGGGGGCCAACGTCCTGACTTTC. Translated: CAWSDFSQGANVLTF.

V and J are TRBV19 and TRBJ1-5; D remains unclear. In germline, CDR1 is LNHDA, CDR2 SQIVND (reference sequence). The CDR3 consists of 14 residues. V was trimmed by 1 base and J by 3 bases, leaving 7 bases between them. The CDR3 nucleotides read TGTGCCAGTAGTATAGGCAGTTCCAATCAGCCCCAGCATTTT. Translating it yields CASSIGSSNQPQHF.

The rearrangement links TRBV4-3 to TRBJ1-1, with D perhaps matching TRBD1 (6 bases). The CDR3 covers 15 residues. V was shortened by 1 base and J by 4 bases, with 13 bases between the two germline ends. Germline CDR1 reads LGHNA; CDR2 reads YSLEER. The CDR3 reads CASSQGSGGGTEAFF. The CDR3 nucleotides are TGCGCCAGCAGCCAAGGATCGGGGGGCGGCACTGAAGCTTTCTTT.

The chain recombines TRBV4-3 with TRBJ1-1; the match to TRBD1 covers 7 bases. V lost 3 bases and J lost 7; bases outside the gene matches: 8. Germline CDR1 and CDR2: LGHNA and YSLEER. The CDR3 has 14 amino acids. DNA for the CDR3: TGCGCCAGCAGCCAGAGACAGGGACGACTTGAAGCTTTCTTT. The encoded protein is CASSQRQGRLEAFF.

The chain is built from TRBV27 and TRBJ1-6, with 7 bases lining up with TRBD1. Unmatched junction bases numbered 5, after V lost 0 bases and J lost 9 bases. In germline, CDR1 is MNHEY, CDR2 SMNVEV (reference sequence). The CDR3 has 15 amino acids. The CDR3 DNA reads TGTGCCAGCAGTTTATCTTGGACAGGAGGTTCACCCCTCCACTTT. Its translation: CASSLSWTGGSPLHF.

CDR3 loop: CASSFQRGFTDTQYF. CDR3 nucleotides: TGTGCCAGCAGTTTTCAGCGGGGGTTCACAGATACGCAGTATTTT. The J gene is TRBJ2-3, the V gene TRBV28, with 8 bases lining up with TRBD2. J was trimmed by 2 bases and V by 3 bases; bases with no gene match: 4. The CDR3 is made up of 15 amino acids. Germline values: CDR1 MDHEN, CDR2 SYDVKM.

This clone appeared a few times. The chain links TRBV5-1 to TRBJ2-7, with 10 bases that match TRBD1. The junction had 5 bases not matched to a gene; V was cut back by 5 bases and J by 3 bases. Per the germline V gene, CDR1 is SGHRS and CDR2 is YFSETQ. CDR3 length equals 14 residues. CDR3 bases: TGCGCCAGCAGACCCCGGACAGGGGGCTACGAGCAGTACTTC. As protein: CASRPRTGGYEQYF.

Only a few counts were recorded for this clone. This chain joins TRBV7-6 and TRBJ2-1, with TRBD1 matching 8 bases. The J segment lost 2 bases and the V segment lost 5 bases, leaving 5 bases of the junction unmatched. CDR3 length: 15 amino acids. The germline V gene encodes CDR1 SGHVS and CDR2 FNYEAQ. CDR3 DNA: TGTGCCAGCAGCCCAGAGGACAGGGCCTACAATGAGCAGTTCTTC. Encoded protein: CASSPEDRAYNEQFF. The full variable domain, rest sourced from reference TRBV7-6 and TRBJ2-1, is GAGVSQSPRYKVTKRGQDVALRCDPISGHVSLYWYRQALGQGPEFLTYFNYEAQQDKSGLPNDRFSAERPEGSISTLTIQRTEQRDSAMYRCASSPEDRAYNEQFFGPGTRLTVL.

The chain joins TRBV19 to TRBJ1-3; TRBD1 might be the D (6 bases). Germline assignment: CDR1 LNHDA and CDR2 SQIVND (reference sequence). Trimming pared 9 bases from V and 0 bases from J, leaving 12 bases between. The CDR3 loop spans 14 amino acids. Here the CDR3 DNA reads TGTGCCAGCATAGACAGGCTCTCTGGAAACACCATATATTTT. It yields the protein CASIDRLSGNTIYF.

This clone appeared a single time. This chain uses TRBV6-5 with TRBJ1-5, with TRBD1 as a possible D gene (6 bases). V was shortened by 6 bases and J by 2 bases, with 14 bases between the two germline ends. Per the germline V gene, CDR1 is MNHEY and CDR2 is SVGAGI. This CDR3 comprises 15 residues. CDR3 sequence: CASSQTGFGNQPQHF. The CDR3 DNA reads TGTGCCAGCAGCCAGACAGGTTTTGGCAATCAGCCCCAGCATTTT.

V is TRBV15 and J is TRBJ2-5; D possibly corresponds to TRBD1 (5 bases). The V gene lost 3 bases and the J gene lost 4 bases, with 18 bases spanning the gap. The germline CDR1 and CDR2 sequences are LNHNV and YYDKDF (reference sequence). CDR3 length: 16 amino acids. The CDR3 DNA reads as TGTGCCACCAGCAGCAATACAGGTCTCCTGGGAGAGACCCAGTACTTC. Translated, it gives CATSSNTGLLGETQYF.

This chain connects TRBV6-5 to TRBJ2-1, with 9 positions matching TRBD1. The CDR3 contains 15 residues. CDR1 and CDR2 (germline): MNHEY, SVGAGI. V shed 2 bases and J 8 bases; nucleotides not matched to a gene: 7. This CDR3 is CASSYRTGVGHEQFF. DNA of the CDR3: TGTGCCAGCAGTTACAGGACAGGGGTCGGCCATGAGCAGTTCTTC.